This T cell receptor beta chain was retrieved from a study of CD8 T cells in ankylosing spondylitis (dated by TCRdb to 2016 to 2017). About the full investigation: The study set out to find disease-linked TCR variants by profiling T cell receptor beta repertoires in ankylosing spondylitis patients and healthy donors. Peripheral blood was sampled, and synovial fluid was additionally collected from ankylosing spondylitis patients. The whole study cohort included over a hundred healthy donors and under 30 ankylosing spondylitis patients. Beyond this particular receptor, the publication reports: Some motif variants had previously been reported in the synovial fluid and blood of reactive arthritis patients, which suggests shared mechanisms of disease initiation. The disease-linked clones were reported to be significantly enriched in matched synovial fluid samples from ankylosing spondylitis patients. The disease-linked clones had a CD8+ phenotype and were found at relatively low frequencies in peripheral blood. Blood from ankylosing spondylitis patients appeared to be characterized by a TCR beta motif composed of under 10 highly homologous amino acid variants.

Sequencing used an Illumina HiSeq 2500. TCR beta libraries were prepared by quantitative 5'-RACE with molecular barcodes. The authors' pipeline ran thus. Disease-linked TCR variants were identified with a new computational method built on a probabilistic model of VDJ rearrangement. TCRdb reprocessed the public reads (quality trimming at Q25 with fastp, clone calling with MiXCR) and kept in-frame beta chains. Every entry covers one CDR3 protein and lists the most common genes and DNA from its rows. The V and J calls reflect TCRdb's pipeline rather than the authors' work. For this sample there are about 160,000 distinct CDR3 sequences; around 18% appear just once. The top ten hold about 7.8% of the sample. Remarks on this clonotype: Its antigen is not yet known. There are no base qualities to consult, and no much larger clone falls within one base.

CDR1 and CDR2 were assigned from the germline V gene as SQVTM and ANQGSEA. V loses 3 bases of germline sequence and J loses 6 bases, and the interval between the two ends is 11 bases. The CDR3 holds 12 amino acids from the cysteine to the phenylalanine. Only CDR3 DNA remains: 36 bases, in frame from the first base. This chain joins TRBV29-1 to TRBJ1-2, and TRBD1 may be the D gene, going by 5 matching bases. The sample comprised blood, either unsorted or a sorted T cell fraction (not recorded which). The source is a male donor with ankylosing spondylitis or in good health (not recorded which). CDR3 protein: CSVEETDNGYTF. The bases read TGCAGCGTTGAGGAGACAGATAATGGCTACACCTTC.